Sequencing of this T cell receptor (beta chain) was carried out in a study of cytomegalovirus exposure and HLA in healthy donors. This CDR3 is 11 amino acids long. Germline V gene lookup returns CDR1 GTSNPN and CDR2 SVGIG (reference sequence). V shed 4 bases and J shed 10 bases, with 11 bases lying between them. Some clones are missing from TCRdb's copy, which holds only in-frame ones; the method was immunoSEQ multiplex PCR. This repertoire shows 60,000 to 65,000 clones, 90% to 95% found once; its top ten account for less than 7%. This receptor was identified in a woman under 30 in good health and CMV-seropositive. The chain joins TRBV30 to TRBJ1-3; D might be TRBD1 (5 bases). The material sequenced was PBMCs. The CDR3 DNA follows: TGTGCCTGGACCTCCGGGGGGACCATATATTTT. Translated, it gives CAWTSGGTIYF.